This T cell receptor beta chain came from a study of cytomegalovirus exposure and HLA in healthy donors. The PCR ran on 60 Vbeta and 13 Jbeta primers. Assay: immunoSEQ multiplex PCR; the TCRdb copy retains only in-frame clones and omits some. The table lists more than 150,000 clones, over 75% of them singletons, with 1% to 1.5% in the top ten. This clone showed up just a few times. No antigen is known for it. General study findings and limits: Published work reported that the classifier diagnosed cytomegalovirus status with high specificity and sensitivity. In an earlier analysis, about 87% or about 30%: the productive usage of most TCR beta V segments. After further analysis at a later stage, 16,951 TCR beta sequences were associated with HLA alleles at 0.05 false discovery rate. One variant, a missense change in DCLRE1C, was linked in a later analysis to TCR beta V- and J-gene trimming.

The CDR3 is made up of 15 amino acids. Per the germline V gene, CDR1 is GTSNPN and CDR2 is SVGIG (reference sequence). Trimming took off 1 base at V and 4 bases at J, with 14 bases between the two ends. This sequence joins TRBV30 and TRBJ2-1; D perhaps matches TRBD1 (5 bases). What was sequenced was PBMCs. The receptor's source is a man aged 50 to 59 in good health and CMV-seropositive. This chain's CDR3 is CAWSGLRGRYNEQFF. The CDR3 coding sequence is TGTGCCTGGAGTGGGCTTAGGGGCCGGTACAATGAGCAGTTCTTC.